Below are 24 T cell receptor beta chains sequenced from a single sample in a study of blood T cell repertoires in COVID-19. Generated by immunoSEQ multiplex PCR, the TCRdb table keeps only in-frame clones and is missing some. This table has hundreds of thousands of clones, more than 80% appearing once. Specimen: peripheral blood. Receptors originate from a woman at least 80 years old with COVID-19, enrolled during active disease.

This clone was counted once. The chain recombines TRBV29-1 with TRBJ2-5; D might be TRBD2 (5 bases). CDR1 and CDR2 from the germline V gene are SQVTM and ANQGSEA. The CDR3 runs 13 residues. The V gene lost 7 bases and the J gene lost 3 bases, with 15 bases spanning the gap. CDR3 in amino acids: CSAWTREKETQYF. Here the CDR3 DNA reads TGCAGCGCCTGGACCCGGGAAAAAGAGACCCAGTACTTC.

The rearrangement uses TRBV5-4 and TRBJ1-2, with D possibly matching TRBD1 (5 bases). V lost 4 bases, J lost 2 bases, and 12 bases lay in between. This CDR3 contains 14 residues. From germline, CDR1 is SGHNT and CDR2 YYREEE (reference sequence). CDR3 sequence (DNA): TGTGCCAGCAGCCCGGGACTTCAGAACTATGGCTACACCTTC. It specifies CASSPGLQNYGYTF.

This rearrangement joins TRBV29-1 to TRBJ1-1; D gene unclear. The V gene's germline CDR1 is SQVTM and CDR2 ANQGSEA. Trimming removed 0 bases from V and 5 bases from J, with 10 bases in between. The CDR3 has 13 residues. The CDR3 DNA reads as TGCAGCGTTGAAGATAGAGACGGGACTGAAGCTTTCTTT. Translated: CSVEDRDGTEAFF. The complete variable domain, with remaining parts taken from reference TRBV29-1 and TRBJ1-1, reads SAVISQKPSRDICQRGTSLTIQCQVDSQVTMMFWYRQQPGQSLTLIATANQGSEATYESGFVIDKFPISRPNLTFSTLTVSNMSPEDSSIYLCSVEDRDGTEAFFGQGTRLTVV.

This chain connects TRBV12-3 or TRBV12-4 to TRBJ1-1; D is possibly TRBD1 (5 bases). Trimming took off 5 bases at V and 5 bases at J, with 12 bases between the two ends. The CDR3 extends over 13 amino acids. The DNA for the CDR3 is TGTGCCAGCAGTCGGGGGGGTCAAACTGAAGCTTTCTTT. Translating it yields CASSRGGQTEAFF.

The DNA of the CDR3 is TGTGCCAGCAGTACCGGGACAGGGGTTACTAAGCGCGCCTACAATGAGCAGTTCTTC. Translating gives CASSTGTGVTKRAYNEQFF. V usage is TRBV6-2 or TRBV6-3 and J usage is TRBJ2-1, with 10 bases matching TRBD1. From germline, CDR1 is MNHEY and CDR2 SVGEGT. CDR3 length: 19 residues. J was trimmed by 2 bases and V by 5 bases; bases with no gene match: 15.

This chain uses TRBV5-1 with TRBJ1-5, with no clear D. This CDR3 is 16 amino acids long. Germline assignment: CDR1 SGHRS and CDR2 YFSETQ. V shed 0 bases and J shed 2 bases, with 12 bases lying between them. This chain's CDR3 is CASSLGPPGGNQPQHF. The CDR3 coding sequence is TGCGCCAGCAGCTTGGGCCCACCCGGAGGCAATCAGCCCCAGCATTTT.

This clone has a single count. The rearrangement joins TRBV5-1 to TRBJ1-3; no clear D. This CDR3 contains 14 residues. V was pared by 8 bases and J by 0 bases, with 12 bases between. CDR1 and CDR2 (germline): SGHRS, YFSETQ. CDR3 residues: CASSPLNSGNTIYF. In nucleotides, the CDR3 is TGCGCCAGTTCGCCACTGAACTCTGGAAACACCATATATTTT.

This clone was observed a few times. This chain joins TRBV2 and TRBJ1-4; unclear D gene. This CDR3 region has 13 residues. Germline CDR1 reads SNHLY; CDR2 reads FYNNEI. Deletions cut 3 bases from V and 8 bases from J, with 10 bases between. The CDR3 nucleotides read TGTGCCAGCAGTGAGCTGGGAGGGGAAAAACTGTTTTTT. As protein: CASSELGGEKLFF.

The gene calls are TRBV7-9 and TRBJ1-4; TRBD1 agrees at 9 bases. J lost 7 bases, V lost 4 bases, and 10 bases had no gene match. In germline, CDR1 is SEHNR, CDR2 FQNEAQ (reference sequence). This CDR3 spans 16 amino acids. CDR3 DNA sequence: TGTGCCAGCAGCTCACACCAAGGGACAGGGTTTGAAAAACTGTTTTTT. This codes for CASSSHQGTGFEKLFF.

The genes are TRBV5-1 and TRBJ1-2; 7 nucleotides agree with TRBD1. The CDR3 sequence is 13 residues long. Germline-derived CDR1 and CDR2 are SGHRS and YFSETQ. The ends lost 4 bases at V and 8 bases at J; junction bases unmatched: 8. CDR3 DNA sequence: TGCGCCAGCAGCCTCGACAGGGTCGGGGGCTACACCTTC. This sequence encodes CASSLDRVGGYTF.

This clone was seen more than once but under ten times. The chain recombines TRBV6-4 with TRBJ2-7, with 9 bases matching TRBD1. Trimming took 4 bases from V and 1 from J; bases not matched to a gene: 5. The CDR3 contains 15 residues. The germline V gene has CDR1 MRHNA and CDR2 SNTAGT. The CDR3: CASSATGGISYEQYF. In DNA form, the CDR3 reads TGTGCCAGCAGTGCGACAGGGGGTATTTCCTACGAGCAGTACTTC.

This sequence joins TRBV6-4 and TRBJ2-7; TRBD2 agrees at 7 bases. This CDR3 has 13 residues. V lost 5 bases, J lost 2 bases, and 3 bases stayed unmatched. The germline CDR1 and CDR2 sequences are MRHNA and SNTAGT. The DNA of the CDR3 is TGTGCCAGCAGTCGGGGGGAACCCTACGAGCAGTACTTC. Its protein is CASSRGEPYEQYF.

This clone was counted once. This chain joins TRBV5-1 and TRBJ2-7; 8 bases match TRBD1. The germline CDR1 and CDR2 sequences are SGHRS and YFSETQ. The CDR3 is 14 amino acids. V was clipped by 5 bases and J by 2 bases; unmatched bases: 6. In DNA, the CDR3 is TGCGCCAGCAGGGGAGGCAGGGGGCCCTACGAGCAGTACTTC. It encodes CASRGGRGPYEQYF.

The gene calls are TRBV20-1 and TRBJ2-7, with TRBD2 matching over 11 bases. The trim removed 3 bases at V and 12 bases at J, leaving 16 bases unmatched. CDR3 length: 15 amino acids. Germline V gene lookup returns CDR1 DFQATT and CDR2 SNEGSKA (reference sequence). DNA for the CDR3: TGCAGTGCTAGTTCTCCCGGGACTAGCGGCATCGTTGGGTACTTC. Encoded protein: CSASSPGTSGIVGYF.

The rearrangement joins TRBV14 to TRBJ1-2; D is undetermined. Germline assignment: CDR1 SGHDN and CDR2 FVKESK. Trimming took 3 bases from V and 0 from J, leaving 8 bases between them. The CDR3 is 14 residues long. CDR3 DNA sequence: TGTGCCAGCAGCCAGGCCTTATCTAACTATGGCTACACCTTC. It specifies CASSQALSNYGYTF.

The chain combines TRBV6-2 or TRBV6-3 with TRBJ1-5, with D perhaps TRBD1 (5 bases). V lost 5 bases, J lost 4 bases, and 9 bases lay in between. The CDR3 totals 13 residues. In germline, CDR1 is MNHEY, CDR2 SVGEGT. Written as DNA, the CDR3 is TGTGCCAGCAGTGGACAAACTAATCAGCCCCAGCATTTT. This encodes CASSGQTNQPQHF.

The rearrangement links TRBV18 to TRBJ1-2, with 7 positions matching TRBD1. V shed 2 bases and J 2 bases; nucleotides not matched to a gene: 11. The CDR3 consists of 17 residues. The germline V gene has CDR1 KGHSH and CDR2 LQKENI. CDR3 sequence (DNA): TGTGCCAGCTCACCAGTGACAGGGCCCGCGTCAAACTATGGCTACACCTTC. This sequence encodes CASSPVTGPASNYGYTF. Full variable domain (remainder filled in from reference TRBV18 and TRBJ1-2): NAGVMQNPRHLVRRRGQEARLRCSPMKGHSHVYWYRQLPEEGLKFMVYLQKENIIDESGMPKERFSAEFPKEGPSILRIQQVVRGDSAAYFCASSPVTGPASNYGYTFGSGTRLTVV.

V and J are TRBV6-5 and TRBJ2-5; tentative D call: TRBD1 (6 bases). The germline gives CDR1 MNHEY, CDR2 SVGAGI. Trimming took off 10 bases at V and 7 bases at J, with 19 bases between the two ends. The CDR3 consists of 13 residues. The CDR3 sequence: CATLGGGGGTQYF. The DNA of the CDR3 is TGTGCCACCCTTGGGGGCGGCGGCGGGACCCAGTACTTC.

The rearrangement links TRBV4-1 to TRBJ2-7; maybe TRBD1 (6 bases). Germline assignment: CDR1 MGHRA and CDR2 YSYEKL. V shed 5 bases and J shed 6 bases, with 17 bases lying between them. This CDR3 region has 14 residues. CDR3 sequence: CASSSRYRVGEQYF. Here the CDR3 DNA reads TGCGCCAGCAGCTCCCGATACAGGGTCGGCGAGCAGTACTTC.

This clone was picked up one time. V gene TRBV30 combines with J gene TRBJ2-2; TRBD1 is a possible D gene (5 bases). Germline V gene data show CDR1 as GTSNPN and CDR2 as SVGIG (reference sequence). The CDR3 totals 12 residues. V was cut by 2 bases and J by 6 bases, with 7 bases left in between. CDR3 protein: CAWSRGAGELFF. The CDR3 coding sequence is TGTGCCTGGAGTAGGGGCGCCGGGGAGCTGTTTTTT.

In this sample, this clone turned up a few times. This sequence joins TRBV5-1 and TRBJ1-1; D possibly corresponds to TRBD1 (5 bases). V dropped 3 bases and J dropped 5 bases, with 8 bases sitting between them. Looked up from germline, CDR1 is SGHRS and CDR2 is YFSETQ. The CDR3 consists of 12 residues. The CDR3 DNA follows: TGCGCCAGCAGCTGGGGCGATACTGAAGCTTTCTTT. It is translated as CASSWGDTEAFF.

The chain carries TRBV19 and TRBJ1-5; 10 bases line up with TRBD1. The CDR3 totals 19 residues. The V gene's germline CDR1 is LNHDA and CDR2 SQIVND (reference sequence). V lost 3 bases to trimming and J lost 6 bases; unmatched junction nucleotides: 17. The CDR3 nucleotides read TGTGCCAGTAGTATGGTGGGCGGGACAGGGGAGGGTAAGGTTCAGCCCCAGCATTTT. This encodes CASSMVGGTGEGKVQPQHF.

This CDR3 is CASGLGTTGGNTEAFF. CDR3 DNA sequence: TGTGCTAGTGGTTTGGGGACGACAGGGGGCAACACTGAAGCTTTCTTT. The chain links TRBV12-5 to TRBJ1-1; TRBD1 matches at 10 bases. Germline CDR1 is LGHNT and CDR2 is FRNRAP. The CDR3 length is 16 residues. V shed 1 base, J shed 2 bases, and the junction held 4 bases outside the gene matches.

The rearrangement links TRBV6-1 to TRBJ2-7; 13 bases align to TRBD2. The CDR3 covers 17 residues. V lost 3 bases, J lost 0 bases, and 5 bases stayed unmatched. Germline CDR1 reads MNHNS; CDR2 reads SASEGT. The CDR3 loop is CASSDPGLAGSSYEQYF. Here the CDR3 DNA reads TGTGCCAGCAGTGACCCGGGACTAGCGGGGAGCTCCTACGAGCAGTACTTC.